These T cell receptor beta chains were read from a single sample in a study of graft-versus-host responses after intestinal transplantation. Their specific antigens are unknown. Using immunoSEQ multiplex PCR, the repertoire was profiled, and TCRdb retains in-frame clones only, with some absent. The data show tens of thousands of clones, around 89% seen once. The source was unstimulated CD8+ T cells sorted from spleen or lymph node cells, collected before intestinal transplant. The origin of the receptors is a human donor who received an intestinal transplant. Both conserved end residues are part of each CDR3. D genes are given only for firm matches. Clone size is stated in some rows and not others, as once, few, many or a class when expanded.

CDR3	DNA	size	V	D	J
CASSLLDRATEAFF	TGTGCCAGTAGTCTACTTGACAGGGCTACTGAAGCTTTCTTT	-	TRBV19	TRBD1	TRBJ1-1
CASSSDRGRGYTF	TGTGCCAGCAGCTCGGACAGGGGGAGGGGCTACACCTTC	-	TRBV27	TRBD1	TRBJ1-2
CATSRLGTEAFF	TGTGCCACCAGCAGACTAGGAACTGAAGCTTTCTTT	-	TRBV15	-	TRBJ1-1
CASSLYGRREVGTGELFF	TGTGCCAGCAGCTTATATGGGAGACGGGAGGTTGGAACCGGGGAGCTGTTTTTT	-	TRBV7-3	TRBD2	TRBJ2-2
CASSQTGPRYYEQYF	TGCGCCAGCAGCCAGACAGGGCCCCGATACTACGAGCAGTACTTC	once	TRBV5-1	TRBD1	TRBJ2-7
CASSFRRGKDTQYF	TGTGCCAGCAGTTTTCGAAGGGGGAAAGATACGCAGTATTTT	-	TRBV27	-	TRBJ2-3
CASRGGTGTLWGYTF	TGTGCCAGCAGGGGGGGGACAGGGACACTATGGGGCTACACCTTC	-	TRBV9	TRBD1	TRBJ1-2
CASSISQGTGELFF	TGTGCCAGCAGCATAAGCCAGGGAACCGGGGAGCTGTTTTTT	-	TRBV9	-	TRBJ2-2
CASSSRNEQFF	TGTGCCAGTTCGTCGCGGAATGAGCAGTTCTTC	-	TRBV19	-	TRBJ2-1
CASSLIEGHPYEQYF	TGTGCCAGCAGCTTGATAGAGGGTCACCCCTACGAGCAGTACTTC	few	TRBV5-4	-	TRBJ2-7
CASSESLDTGELFF	TGTGCCAGCAGTGAATCGCTAGACACCGGGGAGCTGTTTTTT	-	TRBV25-1	-	TRBJ2-2
CASRLNRDPGELFF	TGTGCCAGCAGGTTAAACAGGGATCCCGGGGAGCTGTTTTTT	-	TRBV7-9	-	TRBJ2-2
CSVGIGGNQPQHF	TGCAGCGTTGGCATAGGAGGCAATCAGCCCCAGCATTTT	-	TRBV29-1	-	TRBJ1-5
CASSYSGGRGTGELFF	TGTGCCAGCAGTTACTCGGGAGGGAGAGGGACCGGGGAGCTGTTTTTT	-	TRBV6-5	TRBD2	TRBJ2-2
CASSRTRVTDTQYF	TGTGCCAGCAGTAGGACTAGAGTCACAGATACGCAGTATTTT	-	TRBV6-5	TRBD2	TRBJ2-3
CASSALIGQPYEQYF	TGTGCCAGCAGTGCCCTAATAGGACAGCCCTACGAGCAGTACTTC	-	TRBV6-1	-	TRBJ2-7
CASSLLDQRYEQYF	TGTGCCAGCAGCCTCCTTGACCAGCGCTACGAGCAGTACTTC	-	TRBV5-6	-	TRBJ2-7
CSVPDRVSYGYTF	TGCAGCGTCCCCGACAGGGTGTCCTATGGCTACACCTTC	-	TRBV29-1	TRBD1	TRBJ1-2
CSVGRNYGYTF	TGCAGCGTTGGTCGGAACTATGGCTACACCTTC	-	TRBV29-1	-	TRBJ1-2
CASSGGRTPYEQYF	TGTGCCAGCAGCGGCGGGAGAACCCCCTACGAGCAGTACTTC	-	TRBV5-6	TRBD2	TRBJ2-7
CASSPRSGYTF	TGTGCCAGCAGTCCTCGGTCTGGCTACACCTTC	-	TRBV28	-	TRBJ1-2
CARPRADNEQFF	TGTGCCAGACCGAGGGCCGACAATGAGCAGTTCTTC	-	TRBV19	-	TRBJ2-1
CASSQSSAPEQFF	TGTGCCAGCAGTCAATCTAGTGCTCCTGAGCAGTTCTTC	-	TRBV2	-	TRBJ2-1
CASSFTRGPYEQYF	TGTGCCAGCAGTTTTACCAGGGGGCCCTACGAGCAGTACTTC	-	TRBV28	TRBD1	TRBJ2-7
CASSPPPGSLQNNEQFF	TGTGCCAGCAGCCCTCCCCCGGGATCCCTCCAAAACAATGAGCAGTTCTTC	-	TRBV28	-	TRBJ2-1
CASSLGSSEAFF	TGTGCCAGCAGCTTAGGATCCAGTGAAGCTTTCTTT	-	TRBV7-9	-	TRBJ1-1
CASSRPRASGMNTEAFF	TGCGCCAGCAGTCGACCACGGGCCTCGGGGATGAACACTGAAGCTTTCTTT	-	TRBV23-1	-	TRBJ1-1
CASSLVTGAVSYEQYF	TGTGCCAGCAGCTTAGTGACAGGGGCGGTTTCCTACGAGCAGTACTTC	-	TRBV7-6	TRBD1	TRBJ2-7
CASSSLDTYEQYF	TGTGCCAGCAGCTCACTGGACACCTACGAGCAGTACTTC	few	TRBV7-9	-	TRBJ2-7
CASSIAGTGNSPLHF	TGTGCCAGTAGTATCGCCGGGACAGGGAATTCACCCCTCCACTTT	-	TRBV19	TRBD1	TRBJ1-6